The subject of this entry is one T cell receptor (beta chain). Its antigen remains undetermined. At one end, the junction sequence differs from germline, possibly due to a read error. Instrument used: Illumina HiSeq 1500. The public reads were reanalyzed by TCRdb: fastp trimming at Q25, MiXCR alignment, in-frame beta chains only. Every CDR3 protein is listed once, alongside the most common genes and DNA of its rows. This sample is represented by under 600,000 distinct CDR3 sequences; more than 15% of them were singletons. The ten largest make up more than 20% of the sample. This sample is drawn from a study of T cell repertoires in cytomegalovirus infection (dated 2019 in TCRdb). For the wider study: The HLA type of each donor mattered for the analysis, because public TCR beta signatures pointed to carriage of CMV infection along with the matching HLA type. Broader findings and caveats from the paper: The ex vivo response was dominated by HLA-C-restricted CMV-specific TCR beta clonotypes, which also provided the single most frequent clonotype in two of eight donors. In both this cohort and an independent cohort of 352 donors, the cumulative frequency of public TCR beta family members distinguished carriers of CMV infection plus the relevant HLA type.

CDR1 and CDR2, looked up from the germline V gene, are MNHEY and SVGAGI. The CDR3 holds 15 amino acids from the cysteine to the phenylalanine. Only CDR3 DNA remains: 45 bases, in frame from the first base. This TCR came from a human donor in good health (CMV status not recorded). Some clones in this sample may be carry-over from other donors' samples. This receptor chain uses TRBV6-5 and TRBJ2-2; the D gene is perhaps TRBD2, on 5 matching bases. Input material: CD8+ T cells from PBMCs. The nucleotide sequence reads as follows: TGTGCCAGAAGTTACTCGAACGGGGTCGGAGGGGAGCTGTTTTTT. The encoded protein is CARSYSNGVGGELFF.